Below, 23 T cell receptor beta chains from the same sample are listed, as sequenced in a study of T cells in Graves' hyperthyroidism and ophthalmopathy (dated by TCRdb to between 2017 and 2020). Library construction relied on multiplex PCR. Sequencing took place on an Illumina HiSeq 2000. The TCR beta CDR3 regions were amplified from the RNA transcripts. For the first round of RT-PCR on the TCR CDR3, the HTBI primer set was used together with the Qiagen OneStep RT-PCR kit. TCRdb's own reprocessing of the public reads used fastp at Q25 and MiXCR and kept productive beta chains. CDR3 protein sequences are deduplicated, and each keeps its most common genes and DNA. A total of around 570,000 distinct CDR3 sequences appear in this sample, less than 20% of them only once. Together, the top ten hold 45% to 50% of the sample. The sample taken for sequencing was blood. The receptors derive from a middle-aged man with Graves' ophthalmopathy.

This clonotype was found many times. For the CDR3, the DNA is TGTGCCAGCTCACCCACAGGGGGGGACATTCAGTACTTC. This gives the protein CASSPTGGDIQYF. V is TRBV18 and J is TRBJ2-4, with D tentatively TRBD1 (8 bases). There are 13 residues in the CDR3. In germline, CDR1 is KGHSH, CDR2 LQKENI. The V end was cut by 3 bases, the J end by 8 bases, with 11 bases between.

This clonotype turned up a few times. The chain links TRBV28 to TRBJ2-5; 9 bases are a match to TRBD1. Germline values: CDR1 MDHEN, CDR2 SYDVKM. V was clipped by 5 bases and J by 5 bases; unmatched bases: 18. The CDR3 totals 18 residues. CDR3 sequence (DNA): TGTGCCAGCAGTCCCGTTCTCGGACAGGGGAGAGACCGGGAGACCCAGTACTTC. This encodes CASSPVLGQGRDRETQYF.

This clonotype appeared a few times. The V call is TRBV6-1, the J call TRBJ2-2; a possible D gene is TRBD1 (6 bases). This CDR3 is built from 13 residues. In germline, CDR1 is MNHNS, CDR2 SASEGT. V was shortened by 3 bases and J by 7 bases, with 9 bases between the two germline ends. DNA of the CDR3: TGTGCCAGCAGTGATGCAGGGGTCGGGGAGCTGTTTTTT. The encoded protein is CASSDAGVGELFF.

V usage is TRBV5-5 and J usage is TRBJ1-1, with D perhaps matching TRBD1 (6 bases). Trimming removed 7 bases from V and 0 bases from J, with 16 bases in between. This CDR3 has 15 residues. Germline CDR1 reads SGHKS; CDR2 reads YYEKEE (reference sequence). This CDR3 is CASGPRGGLNTEAFF. The CDR3 nucleotides are TGTGCCAGCGGTCCGCGGGGGGGGCTGAACACTGAAGCTTTCTTT.

V is TRBV29-1 and J is TRBJ2-3; 14 nucleotides agree with TRBD2. The V and J ends lost 7 bases and 2 bases, in that order; junction bases with no gene match: 17. Germline assignment: CDR1 SQVTM and CDR2 ANQGSEA. CDR3 length: 19 amino acids. CDR3 amino acids: CSEGMGTSGRGGATDTQYF. The DNA of the CDR3 is TGCAGCGAGGGGATGGGGACTAGCGGGAGAGGTGGGGCCACAGATACGCAGTATTTT.

This clonotype was detected ten times or more. V and J are TRBV6-1 and TRBJ2-1, with D unresolved. Trimming took 5 bases from V and 1 from J, leaving 6 bases between them. Germline V gives CDR1 MNHNS, CDR2 SASEGT. There are 13 residues in the CDR3. CDR3 DNA: TGTGCCAGCAGTTCAGGATCCTACAATGAGCAGTTCTTC. It encodes CASSSGSYNEQFF.

The CDR3 region is CATHIQGPGELFF. The CDR3 coding sequence is TGTGCCACCCACATCCAGGGACCCGGGGAGCTGTTTTTT. The chain recombines TRBV19 with TRBJ2-2; D tentatively reads TRBD1 or TRBD2 (5 bases each). Germline CDR1 and CDR2: LNHDA and SQIVND (reference sequence). Trimming took 10 bases from V and 6 from J, leaving 15 bases between them. This CDR3 region has 13 residues.

The rearrangement links TRBV28 to TRBJ1-5; tentatively, D is TRBD1 (6 bases). The V end was cut by 7 bases, the J end by 3 bases, with 19 bases between. Germline CDR1 MDHEN, CDR2 SYDVKM. The CDR3 sequence is 16 residues long. The CDR3 sequence is CASITYGGAFNQPQHF. DNA of the CDR3: TGTGCCAGCATAACATATGGGGGGGCCTTCAATCAGCCCCAGCATTTT.

The chain uses TRBV27 and TRBJ1-6; no firm D call. Germline values: CDR1 MNHEY, CDR2 SMNVEV (reference sequence). V was cut by 5 bases and J by 9 bases, with 17 bases left in between. CDR3 length: 15 residues. The CDR3 protein is CASSLLTVAGSPLHF. The CDR3 DNA follows: TGTGCCAGCAGTCTTCTAACGGTGGCGGGTTCACCCCTCCACTTT.

In its sample, this clonotype was seen many times. The chain links TRBV7-8 to TRBJ1-5, with 7 positions matching TRBD1. CDR3 length: 16 amino acids. Germline values: CDR1 SGHVS, CDR2 FQNEAQ. Trimming took 5 bases from V and 5 from J; bases not matched to a gene: 12. The CDR3 sequence: CASSQRQGGIHQPQHF. DNA for the CDR3: TGTGCCAGCAGCCAACGACAGGGAGGAATCCATCAGCCCCAGCATTTT.

This chain joins TRBV5-1 and TRBJ2-2; D gene uncertain. Trimming removed 2 bases from V and 2 bases from J, with 7 bases in between. There are 14 residues in the CDR3. CDR1 SGHRS and CDR2 YFSETQ come from the germline V gene. In DNA, the CDR3 is TGCGCCAGCAGCTTATATGCAAACACCGGGGAGCTGTTTTTT. This sequence encodes CASSLYANTGELFF. The whole variable domain, filled in from reference TRBV5-1 and TRBJ2-2, reads KAGVTQTPRYLIKTRGQQVTLSCSPISGHRSVSWYQQTPGQGLQFLFEYFSETQRNKGNFPGRFSGRQFSNSRSEMNVSTLELGDSALYLCASSLYANTGELFFGEGSRLTVL.

CDR3: CASSPPRGGGIEQYF. CDR3 DNA sequence: TGTGCCAGCAGTCCTCCCCGGGGGGGGGGAATCGAGCAGTACTTC. V gene TRBV6-1 combines with J gene TRBJ2-7; TRBD2 matches at 8 bases. Trimming cost V 5 bases and J 6 bases; bases outside gene matches: 12. From germline, CDR1 is MNHNS and CDR2 SASEGT. The CDR3 is 15 amino acids.

Turning to this clonotype: A much larger clone lies one base from this, so it may be a read error. This sequence joins TRBV3-1 and TRBJ2-3; 7 bases agree with TRBD1. This CDR3 region has 13 residues. Germline V gene data show CDR1 as LGHDT and CDR2 as YNNKEL (reference sequence). DNA of the CDR3: TGTGCCAGCTTGCGTACAGGGACAGATGCGCAGTATTTT. Its translation: CASLRTGTDAQYF.

This clonotype was seen many times. CDR3: CASSQDSPGQETQYF. For the CDR3, the DNA is TGTGCCAGCAGCCAAGATTCGCCAGGTCAAGAGACCCAGTACTTC. This chain links TRBV3-1 with TRBJ2-5; no clear D. The CDR3 consists of 15 residues. The germline V gene encodes CDR1 LGHDT and CDR2 YNNKEL (reference sequence). V was trimmed by 0 bases and J by 2 bases, leaving 10 bases between them.

This clonotype has just a few counts. This chain connects TRBV3-1 to TRBJ2-3; no definite D call. The CDR3 runs 12 residues. The V end lost 4 bases, the J end lost 5 bases, and 7 bases lay between the germline ends. CDR1 is LGHDT, CDR2 YNNKEL, per germline (reference sequence). The CDR3 is CASSLNLDTQYF. The CDR3 bases are TGTGCCAGCAGCCTAAATTTAGATACGCAGTATTTT.

The CDR3 sequence: CASSPTKKRSLNTEAFF. The CDR3, as DNA: TGTGCCAGCAGCCCTACCAAGAAGAGGAGTTTGAACACTGAAGCTTTCTTT. The chain carries TRBV7-9 and TRBJ1-1; unclear D gene. Between the trimmed V and J ends, which lost 5 bases and 0 bases, there was a span of 19 bases. The germline CDR1 and CDR2 sequences are SEHNR and FQNEAQ (reference sequence). This CDR3 is 17 amino acids long. The full variable domain, with the rest looked up from reference TRBV7-9 and TRBJ1-1, is DTGVSQNPRHKITKRGQNVTFRCDPISEHNRLYWYRQTLGQGPEFLTYFQNEAQLEKSRLLSDRFSAERPKGSFSTLEIQRTEQGDSAMYLCASSPTKKRSLNTEAFFGQGTRLTVV.

This clonotype was observed a few times. The chain employs TRBV7-6 and TRBJ2-5; 7 bases align to TRBD2. Looked up from germline, CDR1 is SGHVS and CDR2 is FNYEAQ. The CDR3 totals 14 residues. V dropped 1 base and J dropped 3; count of bases not matched to a gene: 2. CDR3 coding DNA: TGTGCCAGCAGCTTAGGAGGGACTAAAGAGACCCAGTACTTC. It is translated as CASSLGGTKETQYF. Full variable domain (outside the CDR3, taken from reference TRBV7-6 and TRBJ2-5): GAGVSQSPRYKVTKRGQDVALRCDPISGHVSLYWYRQALGQGPEFLTYFNYEAQQDKSGLPNDRFSAERPEGSISTLTIQRTEQRDSAMYRCASSLGGTKETQYFGPGTRLLVL.

Many counts were recorded for this clonotype. The V and J genes are TRBV6-1 and TRBJ2-7, with D perhaps TRBD1 (5 bases). CDR1 MNHNS and CDR2 SASEGT come from the germline V gene. Deletions cut 1 base from V and 3 bases from J, with 10 bases between. CDR3 size: 14 residues. CDR3 in amino acids: CASSEGPGHYEQYF. The CDR3 region has the DNA TGTGCCAGCAGTGAAGGCCCAGGGCACTACGAGCAGTACTTC.

This clonotype occurred a few times. V gene TRBV2 combines with J gene TRBJ2-7; D may be TRBD2 (6 bases). CDR1 is SNHLY and CDR2 is FYNNEI in the germline V gene. Trimming cost V 7 bases and J 9 bases, with 16 bases left between them. The CDR3 sequence is 12 residues long. The CDR3 protein is CASTNWVGGQYF. CDR3 DNA: TGTGCCAGCACTAACTGGGTCGGGGGGCAGTACTTC.

J is TRBJ2-6 and V is TRBV18; TRBD1 aligns across 11 bases. CDR1 and CDR2 from the germline V gene are KGHSH and LQKENI. CDR3 length: 16 residues. Germline trimming cut 3 bases from V and 4 bases from J; bases unmatched to any gene: 2. The CDR3 nucleotides are TGTGCCAGCTCACCGGGACAGGGGGAAGGGGCCAACGTCCTGACTTTC. Translated, it gives CASSPGQGEGANVLTF.

V gene TRBV7-2 combines with J gene TRBJ1-2; 7 bases align to TRBD1. Trimming cost V 4 bases and J 3 bases; bases outside gene matches: 8. The CDR3 contains 15 residues. CDR1 and CDR2 from the germline V gene are SGHTA and FQGNSA. For the CDR3, the DNA is TGTGCCAGCAGCTACCCCGGACAGGTTCACTATGGCTACACCTTC. Translating gives CASSYPGQVHYGYTF.

This clonotype was seen a few times. The chain is built from TRBV3-1 and TRBJ2-7, with TRBD1 matching 10 bases. With 7 bases clipped from V and 4 bases from J, the junction kept 10 bases outside the gene matches. The CDR3 extends over 15 amino acids. Looked up from germline, CDR1 is LGHDT and CDR2 is YNNKEL (reference sequence). The chain's CDR3 is CASTARDRGSYEQYF. CDR3 in DNA: TGTGCCAGCACCGCCCGGGACAGGGGATCTTACGAGCAGTACTTC.

Comment on this clonotype: This sequence may be a read error, since a much larger clone differs from it by one base. J is TRBJ1-1 and V is TRBV2; D perhaps matches TRBD1 (6 bases). The CDR3 sequence is 14 residues long. Germline V CDR1 and CDR2: SNHLY, FYNNEI. The V end lost 0 bases, the J end lost 8 bases, and 13 bases lay between the germline ends. CDR3 coding DNA: TGTGCCAGCAGTGAAGCGCTTGGGAGGGGGGAAGCTTTCTTT. Residues: CASSEALGRGEAFF.